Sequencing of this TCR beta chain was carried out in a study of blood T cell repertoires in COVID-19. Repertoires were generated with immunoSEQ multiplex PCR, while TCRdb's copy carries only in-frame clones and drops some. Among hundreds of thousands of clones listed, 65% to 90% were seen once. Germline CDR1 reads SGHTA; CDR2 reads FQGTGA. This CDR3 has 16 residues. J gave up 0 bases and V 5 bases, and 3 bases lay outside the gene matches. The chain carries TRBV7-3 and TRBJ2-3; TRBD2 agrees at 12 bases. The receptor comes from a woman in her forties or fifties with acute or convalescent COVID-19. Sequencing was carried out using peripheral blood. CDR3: CASSEGTSGSTDTQYF. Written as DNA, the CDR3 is TGTGCCAGCAGCGAGGGGACTAGCGGGAGCACAGATACGCAGTATTTT.